The rows below give T cell receptor beta chains drawn from one sample of a study of PD-L1 blockade in urothelial cancer. The method was immunoSEQ multiplex PCR; TCRdb's version includes in-frame clones alone and lacks a portion of them. The sample records tens of thousands of clones, roughly 89% being singletons. The sequencing here drew on PBMCs, taken around atezolizumab (anti-PD-L1) treatment. The source of these receptors is a woman aged 60 to 75 with urothelial cancer. Each CDR3 is given with its conserved first and last residue. The order of the fields is clone size, D gene, V gene, J gene, CDR3 protein, CDR3 DNA. A D gene is named only where the DNA matches it firmly. Size is stated for part of the rows, as once, few or many counts, or as a class when the clone is expanded.

abundance: few; d_gene: -; v_gene: TRBV7-9; j_gene: TRBJ2-2; CDR3aa: CASSAQPTGELFF; CDR3nt: TGTGCCAGCAGCGCACAACCTACCGGGGAGCTGTTTTTT
abundance: -; d_gene: -; v_gene: TRBV28; j_gene: TRBJ2-2; CDR3aa: CASSLSLANTGELFF; CDR3nt: TGTGCCAGCAGTTTGAGCCTCGCGAACACCGGGGAGCTGTTTTTT
abundance: once; d_gene: -; v_gene: TRBV5-1; j_gene: TRBJ2-2; CDR3aa: CASSLGSRGELFF; CDR3nt: TGCGCCAGCAGCTTAGGGAGTCGCGGGGAGCTGTTTTTT
abundance: -; d_gene: -; v_gene: TRBV7-3; j_gene: TRBJ2-7; CDR3aa: CASSPLASSGEQYF; CDR3nt: TGTGCCAGCAGCCCCCTAGCGTCGTCGGGCGAGCAGTACTTC
abundance: -; d_gene: -; v_gene: TRBV6-4; j_gene: TRBJ2-3; CDR3aa: CASSEAGVTTDTQYF; CDR3nt: TGTGCCAGCAGTGAGGCCGGGGTTACCACAGATACGCAGTATTTT
abundance: -; d_gene: TRBD2; v_gene: TRBV5-6; j_gene: TRBJ2-7; CDR3aa: CASSSTRTSGISYEQYF; CDR3nt: TGTGCCAGCAGCTCCACGCGGACTAGCGGGATCTCCTACGAGCAGTACTTC
abundance: -; d_gene: TRBD1; v_gene: TRBV29-1; j_gene: TRBJ2-1; CDR3aa: CSASTGWDEQFF; CDR3nt: TGCAGCGCCTCGACAGGGTGGGATGAGCAGTTCTTC
abundance: -; d_gene: TRBD1; v_gene: TRBV6-6; j_gene: TRBJ1-5; CDR3aa: CASRTTGDQPQHF; CDR3nt: TGTGCCAGCAGAACTACAGGGGATCAGCCCCAGCATTTT
abundance: -; d_gene: TRBD2; v_gene: TRBV29-1; j_gene: TRBJ2-3; CDR3aa: CSVARTSGGADTQYF; CDR3nt: TGCAGCGTTGCCCGGACTAGCGGGGGGGCAGATACGCAGTATTTT
abundance: -; d_gene: -; v_gene: TRBV28; j_gene: TRBJ2-4; CDR3aa: CASSLAQVTAKNIQYF; CDR3nt: TGTGCCAGCAGTTTAGCACAGGTCACAGCCAAAAACATTCAGTACTTC
abundance: -; d_gene: TRBD1; v_gene: TRBV6-5; j_gene: TRBJ2-7; CDR3aa: CASRIPGGDEQYF; CDR3nt: TGTGCCAGCAGGATTCCAGGGGGAGACGAGCAGTACTTC
abundance: -; d_gene: -; v_gene: TRBV9; j_gene: TRBJ1-3; CDR3aa: CASSPGAGLSGNTIYF; CDR3nt: TGTGCCAGCAGCCCAGGGGCAGGGCTCTCTGGAAACACCATATATTTT
abundance: -; d_gene: TRBD1; v_gene: TRBV19; j_gene: TRBJ2-5; CDR3aa: CASSILNRGETQYF; CDR3nt: TGTGCCAGTAGTATCCTCAACAGGGGGGAGACCCAGTACTTC
abundance: -; d_gene: TRBD2; v_gene: TRBV18; j_gene: TRBJ2-7; CDR3aa: CASSPPGLAGGVEQYF; CDR3nt: TGTGCCAGCTCACCACCGGGGCTAGCGGGAGGAGTCGAGCAGTACTTC
abundance: -; d_gene: -; v_gene: TRBV29-1; j_gene: TRBJ2-3; CDR3aa: CSAGTTTDTQYF; CDR3nt: TGCAGCGCCGGGACAACCACAGATACGCAGTATTTT
abundance: -; d_gene: TRBD2; v_gene: TRBV10-3; j_gene: TRBJ2-3; CDR3aa: CAIGEGLAGTNTQYF; CDR3nt: TGTGCCATCGGCGAAGGACTAGCGGGGACTAATACGCAGTATTTT
abundance: -; d_gene: TRBD2; v_gene: TRBV10-3; j_gene: TRBJ2-2; CDR3aa: CAISELAGDTGELFF; CDR3nt: TGTGCCATCAGTGAACTAGCGGGGGACACCGGGGAGCTGTTTTTT
abundance: -; d_gene: -; v_gene: TRBV7-3; j_gene: TRBJ1-1; CDR3aa: CASSSAGDTEAFF; CDR3nt: TGTGCCAGCAGCTCGGCAGGGGACACTGAAGCTTTCTTT
abundance: -; d_gene: TRBD1; v_gene: TRBV18; j_gene: TRBJ2-3; CDR3aa: CASSPPGGSAADTQYF; CDR3nt: TGTGCCAGCTCACCACCAGGGGGCTCTGCGGCAGATACGCAGTATTTT
abundance: -; d_gene: -; v_gene: TRBV27; j_gene: TRBJ1-1; CDR3aa: CASSLLGMNTEAFF; CDR3nt: TGTGCCAGCAGTTTGCTGGGCATGAACACTGAAGCTTTCTTT
abundance: -; d_gene: -; v_gene: TRBV5-1; j_gene: TRBJ2-3; CDR3aa: CASSKQELGGTDTQYF; CDR3nt: TGCGCCAGCAGCAAACAGGAACTTGGGGGCACAGATACGCAGTATTTT
abundance: -; d_gene: -; v_gene: TRBV9; j_gene: TRBJ2-7; CDR3aa: CASSVGTDITYEQYF; CDR3nt: TGTGCCAGCAGCGTAGGGACGGACATCACCTACGAGCAGTACTTC
abundance: -; d_gene: -; v_gene: TRBV29-1; j_gene: TRBJ2-1; CDR3aa: CSVERAGRINNEQFF; CDR3nt: TGCAGCGTTGAACGTGCCGGGAGAATAAACAATGAGCAGTTCTTC
abundance: -; d_gene: -; v_gene: TRBV5-1; j_gene: TRBJ2-7; CDR3aa: CASSLSAGADYEQYF; CDR3nt: TGCGCCAGCAGCTTATCCGCAGGGGCGGATTACGAGCAGTACTTC
abundance: -; d_gene: -; v_gene: TRBV7-2; j_gene: TRBJ1-2; CDR3aa: CASSLPPGMAYGYTF; CDR3nt: TGTGCCAGCAGCTTACCCCCAGGAATGGCGTATGGCTACACCTTC
abundance: -; d_gene: -; v_gene: TRBV28; j_gene: TRBJ1-3; CDR3aa: CASASRLSGNTIYF; CDR3nt: TGTGCCAGTGCTAGTAGACTGTCTGGAAACACCATATATTTT
abundance: -; d_gene: TRBD2; v_gene: TRBV9; j_gene: TRBJ2-1; CDR3aa: CASSVAGTSGSWGGEQFF; CDR3nt: TGTGCCAGCAGCGTAGCGGGGACTAGCGGGAGTTGGGGAGGTGAGCAGTTCTTC
abundance: few; d_gene: -; v_gene: TRBV5-4; j_gene: TRBJ2-4; CDR3aa: CASSLVVAGSNIQYF; CDR3nt: TGTGCCAGCAGCTTGGTAGTCGCAGGGTCCAACATTCAGTACTTC
abundance: once; d_gene: TRBD2; v_gene: TRBV4-3; j_gene: TRBJ2-5; CDR3aa: CASSPSGRAGETQYF; CDR3nt: TGCGCCAGCAGTCCTAGCGGGAGGGCCGGAGAGACCCAGTACTTC
abundance: -; d_gene: TRBD1; v_gene: TRBV11-1; j_gene: TRBJ2-6; CDR3aa: CASSPGTGKHSGANVLTF; CDR3nt: TGTGCCAGCAGCCCGGGGACAGGCAAGCACTCTGGGGCCAACGTCCTGACTTTC
abundance: -; d_gene: -; v_gene: TRBV4-2; j_gene: TRBJ1-2; CDR3aa: CASSQDLPTGPNYGYTF; CDR3nt: TGTGCCAGCAGCCAAGATCTCCCGACAGGCCCTAACTATGGCTACACCTTC
abundance: once; d_gene: -; v_gene: TRBV21-1; j_gene: TRBJ2-1; CDR3aa: CASSKDRGLAGGLYYNEQFF; CDR3nt: TGTGCCAGCAGCAAAGACAGAGGACTAGCGGGGGGACTATACTACAATGAGCAGTTCTTC
abundance: -; d_gene: -; v_gene: TRBV29-1; j_gene: TRBJ1-2; CDR3aa: CSVDEGEGGYTF; CDR3nt: TGCAGCGTTGATGAGGGGGAAGGTGGCTACACCTTC
abundance: -; d_gene: -; v_gene: TRBV7-9; j_gene: TRBJ1-1; CDR3aa: CASSPSRDTYAFF; CDR3nt: TGTGCCAGCAGCCCCAGCCGGGACACCTATGCTTTCTTT
abundance: once; d_gene: -; v_gene: TRBV27; j_gene: TRBJ2-7; CDR3aa: CASRRAGAYEQYF; CDR3nt: TGTGCCAGCAGGAGGGCAGGGGCGTACGAGCAGTACTTC
abundance: -; d_gene: TRBD2; v_gene: TRBV2; j_gene: TRBJ2-3; CDR3aa: CASRGGSGGALDTQYF; CDR3nt: TGTGCCAGCAGGGGAGGGAGCGGGGGGGCATTGGATACGCAGTATTTT
abundance: -; d_gene: TRBD2; v_gene: TRBV18; j_gene: TRBJ2-1; CDR3aa: CASSPLSGSTEQFF; CDR3nt: TGTGCCAGCTCACCATTGAGCGGGAGTACTGAGCAGTTCTTC
abundance: -; d_gene: -; v_gene: TRBV27; j_gene: TRBJ1-2; CDR3aa: CASSWVVGTLTYGYTF; CDR3nt: TGTGCCAGCAGTTGGGTAGTCGGGACACTGACTTATGGCTACACCTTC
abundance: -; d_gene: -; v_gene: TRBV27; j_gene: TRBJ2-2; CDR3aa: CASSPGLPGELFF; CDR3nt: TGTGCCAGCAGCCCAGGGCTTCCCGGGGAGCTGTTTTTT
abundance: once; d_gene: TRBD2; v_gene: TRBV2; j_gene: TRBJ2-7; CDR3aa: CASTPGASGLYEQYF; CDR3nt: TGTGCCAGCACCCCCGGGGCTAGCGGACTTTACGAGCAGTACTTC
abundance: few; d_gene: -; v_gene: TRBV9; j_gene: TRBJ1-1; CDR3aa: CASSPPGPEAFF; CDR3nt: TGTGCCAGCAGCCCACCCGGTCCTGAAGCTTTCTTT
abundance: -; d_gene: -; v_gene: TRBV28; j_gene: TRBJ1-5; CDR3aa: CASSLITGGNQPQHF; CDR3nt: TGTGCCAGCAGTTTAATTACGGGGGGGAATCAGCCCCAGCATTTT